This is a list of T cell receptor beta chains from one sample in a study of T cell responses to AZD1222 COVID-19 vaccine. Method: immunoSEQ multiplex PCR; TCRdb's copy keeps in-frame clones and lacks some. The sample contains nearly 200,000 clones, approximately 95% of which appear only once. The sequenced sample was peripheral blood, obtained 28 days after the second AZD1222 dose. The origin of the receptors is an adult who received the AZD1222 COVID-19 vaccine. The CDR3 runs from the conserved cysteine through the conserved F or W. A D gene is named only where the DNA matches it firmly. Only part of the rows carry a size: once, few, many, or a class if the clone is expanded.

d_call,j_call,clone_size,v_call,cdr3_nt,cdr3_aa
TRBD2,TRBJ2-5,-,TRBV5-4,TGTGCCAGCAGCTTGAAGACTAGCGGACAAGAGACCCAGTACTTC,CASSLKTSGQETQYF
-,TRBJ2-5,-,TRBV6-6,TGTGCCAGCAGTTACGCGGGGCAAGAGACCCAGTACTTC,CASSYAGQETQYF
-,TRBJ1-2,-,TRBV19,TGTGCCAGTAGTATCTACTTTAACTATGGCTACACCTTC,CASSIYFNYGYTF
-,TRBJ1-5,-,TRBV2,TGTGCCAGCAGGGGTAGTGGACAGTCCAATCAGCCCCAGCATTTT,CASRGSGQSNQPQHF
TRBD1,TRBJ2-7,-,TRBV20-1,TGCAGTGCTAGTCGACAGGGGAGGACCTACGAGCAGTACTTC,CSASRQGRTYEQYF
-,TRBJ2-2,-,TRBV7-9,TGTGCCTCACCAGATAAACAGGCGAACACCGGGGAGCTGTTTTTT,CASPDKQANTGELFF
TRBD1,TRBJ1-2,-,TRBV5-1,TGCGCCAGCAGCTTGGCTGCAGGGGGGAACTATGGCTACACCTTC,CASSLAAGGNYGYTF
-,TRBJ2-1,-,TRBV11-2,TGTGCCAGCAGCTTTACCGGGTCGCAGGGAAATGAGCAGTTCTTC,CASSFTGSQGNEQFF
-,TRBJ2-2,-,TRBV7-3,TGTGCCAGCAGCTTACAATCGGACTCCAACACCGGGGAGCTGTTTTTT,CASSLQSDSNTGELFF
-,TRBJ1-2,-,TRBV19,TGTGCCAGTAGTAGCTGGAAGGCCTCGTGGGGGTATGGCTACACCTTC,CASSSWKASWGYGYTF
-,TRBJ2-7,-,TRBV5-1,TGCGCCAGCAGCTTTCGAATTGAGGCAATAAGCTCCTACGAGCAGTACTTC,CASSFRIEAISSYEQYF
-,TRBJ1-5,-,TRBV18,TGTGCCAGCTCACCCAACGAGGACCGGGGGCCCCAGCATTTT,CASSPNEDRGPQHF
TRBD1,TRBJ1-1,-,TRBV4-1,TGCGCCAGCAGCCAGGCGACAGGGGCCTCTGTGAACACTGAAGCTTTCTTT,CASSQATGASVNTEAFF
-,TRBJ1-1,-,TRBV7-5,TGTGTCAGAAGCTTAGTCCGGGGGAGGACTGAAGCTTTCTTT,CVRSLVRGRTEAFF
-,TRBJ2-2,-,TRBV9,TGTGCCAGCAGCGTAGGGGGCCCCGGGGAGCTGTTTTTT,CASSVGGPGELFF
-,TRBJ1-1,-,TRBV30,TGTGCCTGGAGTACAGGGACGAACACTGAAGCTTTCTTT,CAWSTGTNTEAFF
-,TRBJ1-4,-,TRBV6-5,TGTGCCAGCAGGCGACAGCTGACTAGTAATGAAAAACTGTTTTTT,CASRRQLTSNEKLFF
-,TRBJ1-5,-,TRBV10-3,TGTGCCATCAGACAGGAGGAGGGTCAGCCCCAGCATTTT,CAIRQEEGQPQHF
-,TRBJ1-1,-,TRBV10-3,TGTGCCATCAGACTGGGCACGAACACTGAAGCTTTCTTT,CAIRLGTNTEAFF
TRBD1,TRBJ1-4,-,TRBV2,TGTGCCAGCAGGGGGGGGACAGGGCCCGAAAAACTGTTTTTT,CASRGGTGPEKLFF
-,TRBJ2-1,-,TRBV27,TGTGCCAGCAGTTTACAGGGGGGGGTGGTCAATGAGCAGTTCTTC,CASSLQGGVVNEQFF
TRBD2,TRBJ2-1,-,TRBV11-2,TGTGCCAGCAGCTTAGTGGTGGGCGGGGGGTCCTACAATGAGCAGTTCTTC,CASSLVVGGGSYNEQFF
TRBD2,TRBJ2-2,once,TRBV2,TGTGCCAGCAGGAGGGCGGGGGCGAACACCGGGGAGCTGTTTTTT,CASRRAGANTGELFF
-,TRBJ1-5,-,TRBV12-3/TRBV12-4,TGTGCCAGCAGTTTGATAGGGGATCAGCCCCAGCATTTT,CASSLIGDQPQHF
-,TRBJ1-1,-,TRBV2,TGTGCCAGTCATCTCCAGGGAGACACTGAAGCTTTCTTT,CASHLQGDTEAFF
TRBD2,TRBJ2-2,-,TRBV2,TGTGCCAGCAGGCTGGCGGGGGGGCATATCCGGGAGCTGTTTTTT,CASRLAGGHIRELFF
-,TRBJ2-2,-,TRBV7-3,TGTGCCAGCAGCTTAAATCTGGTAGAAGGGGCCGGGGAGCTGTTTTTT,CASSLNLVEGAGELFF
-,TRBJ1-2,once,TRBV7-9,TGTGCCAGCAGCTTAGGTGACCCTTACGTGGGAGGAGGCTACACCTTC,CASSLGDPYVGGGYTF
TRBD2,TRBJ2-7,-,TRBV7-9,TGTGCCAGCAGCCCAAGCGGGGTGTTAGAGCAGTACTTC,CASSPSGVLEQYF
-,TRBJ2-3,-,TRBV7-9,TGTGCCAGCAGCTCCGGGGGCACAGATACGCAGTATTTT,CASSSGGTDTQYF
TRBD1,TRBJ2-7,few,TRBV14,TGTGCCAGCAGCCAAGATATACGGGACAGGGGCGGGGAGCAGTACTTC,CASSQDIRDRGGEQYF
-,TRBJ1-1,-,TRBV19,TGTGCCAGTAGTATATTGCCAGGGCGGGACACTGAAGCTTTCTTT,CASSILPGRDTEAFF
-,TRBJ1-1,-,TRBV2,TGTGCCAGCAACATCTTGGGACAGAACACTGAAGCTTTCTTT,CASNILGQNTEAFF
-,TRBJ2-1,-,TRBV25-1,TGTGCCAGCTCCTTGATGGCAGGGCACTACAATGAGCAGTTCTTC,CASSLMAGHYNEQFF
TRBD1,TRBJ1-6,-,TRBV4-1,TGCGCCAGCAGCCAGAGGACAGGGGGGAATTCACCCCTCCACTTT,CASSQRTGGNSPLHF
TRBD1,TRBJ1-5,-,TRBV12-3/TRBV12-4,TGTGCCAGCAGCAACAGGGGAGGCCAGCCCCAGCATTTT,CASSNRGGQPQHF
TRBD1,TRBJ1-6,once,TRBV18,TGTGCCAGCTCATCAGACAGGGAGAACAATTCACCCCTCCACTTT,CASSSDRENNSPLHF
-,TRBJ2-1,-,TRBV5-1,TGCGCCAGCAGCTTGGCAATTTCGACGGACAATGAGCAGTTCTTC,CASSLAISTDNEQFF
-,TRBJ1-1,-,TRBV12-3/TRBV12-4,TGTGCCAGCAGTTTTGGGCGGAACACTGAAGCTTTCTTT,CASSFGRNTEAFF
-,TRBJ2-1,few,TRBV15,TGTGCCACCAGCAGAGATAGGAGGGTCGAGCAGTTCTTC,CATSRDRRVEQFF
-,TRBJ2-3,-,TRBV10-3,TGTGCCATCAGTGAGCCAGTTGTAGATACGCAGTATTTT,CAISEPVVDTQYF
-,TRBJ1-4,-,TRBV12-3/TRBV12-4,TGTGCCAGCAGTTTAAGGATGGAAAAACTGTTTTTT,CASSLRMEKLFF
-,TRBJ2-5,-,TRBV29-1,TGCAGCGTTGGCTATGGGGGCGGGCAAGAGACCCAGTACTTC,CSVGYGGGQETQYF
TRBD1,TRBJ2-7,-,TRBV6-2/TRBV6-3,TGTGCCAGCAGTTACGAGGGGGCGCCGAGCTCCTACGAGCAGTACTTC,CASSYEGAPSSYEQYF
TRBD2,TRBJ2-7,-,TRBV25-1,TGTGCCAGCAGTGAGGTTCTAGCGGGGGGTGACGAGCAGTACTTC,CASSEVLAGGDEQYF
TRBD1,TRBJ2-2,few,TRBV6-4,TGTGCCAGCAGTGACCAAACAGGGGGCACGATCGGGGAGCTGTTTTTT,CASSDQTGGTIGELFF
-,TRBJ2-5,-,TRBV11-2,TGTGCCAGCAGCTTAGGAGGGGGACTGGAGACCCAGTACTTC,CASSLGGGLETQYF
-,TRBJ1-1,once,TRBV29-1,TGCAGCGCTACTAATACGGGTGGCACTGAAGCTTTCTTT,CSATNTGGTEAFF
TRBD1,TRBJ2-1,once,TRBV3-1/TRBV3-2,TGTGCCAGCAGCCAAGACATACTTCCGGGACAGGGTAACAATGAGCAGTTCTTC,CASSQDILPGQGNNEQFF
-,TRBJ1-2,-,TRBV6-1,TGTGCCAGCAGTGAAGGTAACGGCCCCTATGGCTACACCTTC,CASSEGNGPYGYTF